The present TCR beta chain was sequenced within a study of T cell repertoires in cytomegalovirus infection. The sample holds a few counts of this clonotype. TCRdb used MiXCR to reprocess the reads, holding one entry per CDR3 protein. Of more than 650,000 distinct CDR3 sequences detected, approximately 40% appear once; the ten largest clones hold 2.5% to 3.5%. Germline CDR1 is MNHNS and CDR2 is SASEGT. The CDR3 length is 15 residues. J gave up 4 bases and V 6 bases, and 11 bases lay outside the gene matches. Material for sequencing was PBMCs. V and J are TRBV6-1 and TRBJ2-5, with 7 bases that match TRBD1. This TCR was sampled from a human donor in good health (CMV status not recorded). Some clones in this sample may be carry-over from other donors' samples. CDR3 protein: CASRGQGQILETQYF. DNA for the CDR3: TGTGCCAGCAGGGGTCAGGGACAGATTTTAGAGACCCAGTACTTC.